The 25 T cell receptor beta chains presented below share a single source sample, sequenced in a study of CD8 T cells in Susac syndrome (dated by TCRdb to the late 2010s). Receptor libraries were prepared by the immunoSEQ multiplex PCR assay. RNA was extracted using the RNeasy kit, and roughly 0.5 to 1 ug of the RNA was reverse transcribed with random hexamers. TCRdb trimmed public reads at Q25 via fastp, called clones via MiXCR and kept in-frame beta chains. Rows with one shared CDR3 protein collapse into an entry with the most common genes and DNA. For this sample the table gives more than 70,000 distinct CDR3 sequences, of which roughly 94% were detected only once. The ten top clones hold about 0.5% of the sample. Sequencing input: CD8+ T cells from PBMCs. These receptors were obtained from a human donor with Susac syndrome.

This clonotype was seen a handful of times. The chain links TRBV12-3 or TRBV12-4 to TRBJ1-1; no reliable D call. This CDR3 region has 13 residues. Trimming took 3 bases from V and 1 from J, leaving 6 bases between them. CDR3 protein: CASSLAANTEAFF. The CDR3 nucleotides are TGTGCCAGCAGTTTGGCGGCGAACACTGAAGCTTTCTTT.

The chain recombines TRBV7-9 with TRBJ1-4; D remains unclear. Germline V gives CDR1 SEHNR, CDR2 FQNEAQ (reference sequence). This CDR3 comprises 15 residues. V was cut by 4 bases and J by 6 bases, with 15 bases left in between. CDR3 sequence reads: CASSYREPYDEKLFF. As DNA, the CDR3 is TGTGCCAGCAGCTATCGTGAGCCCTACGATGAAAAACTGTTTTTT.

The chain joins TRBV2 to TRBJ2-7; 7 bases fit TRBD2. This CDR3 is 11 amino acids long. CDR1 and CDR2 from the germline V gene are SNHLY and FYNNEI. J was trimmed by 7 bases and V by 8 bases; bases with no gene match: 5. CDR3 nucleotide sequence: TGTGCCAGCCTAGCGGAGGATGAGCAGTACTTC. Its protein is CASLAEDEQYF.

The V and J genes are TRBV9 and TRBJ1-3; no clear D gene. The CDR3 contains 15 residues. Germline V CDR1 and CDR2: SGDLS, YYNGEE. The V gene lost 0 bases and the J gene lost 2 bases, with 9 bases spanning the gap. CDR3: CASSVDGSPGNTIYF. The CDR3 DNA follows: TGTGCCAGCAGCGTAGATGGTTCTCCTGGAAACACCATATATTTT.

V usage is TRBV15 and J usage is TRBJ2-5, with D perhaps TRBD1 (5 bases). V lost 5 bases to trimming and J lost 11 bases, with 15 bases between them. This CDR3 has 12 amino acids. The germline gives CDR1 LNHNV, CDR2 YYDKDF (reference sequence). The CDR3 is CATSPGQQSQYF. CDR3 coding DNA: TGTGCCACCAGCCCAGGGCAACAGAGTCAGTACTTC.

V is TRBV7-9 and J is TRBJ2-7, with 7 positions matching TRBD1. The V and J ends lost 4 bases and 2 bases, in that order; junction bases with no gene match: 11. The germline V gene has CDR1 SEHNR and CDR2 FQNEAQ (reference sequence). This CDR3 has 16 amino acids. CDR3 sequence: CASSWNRDRDPYEQYF. CDR3 nucleotide sequence: TGTGCCAGCAGCTGGAACCGGGACAGAGATCCCTACGAGCAGTACTTC.

This chain links TRBV4-1 with TRBJ1-1; TRBD1 matches 7 bases. This CDR3 is built from 12 residues. Germline V lookup: CDR1 MGHRA, CDR2 YSYEKL. J was trimmed by 8 bases and V by 3 bases; bases with no gene match: 3. The CDR3 bases are TGCGCCAGCAGCCACCCGGACAGGGAAGCTTTCTTT. The encoded protein is CASSHPDREAFF.

The chain couples TRBV7-9 to TRBJ2-5; 7 nucleotides align to TRBD1. The CDR3 is 14 amino acids. Unmatched junction bases numbered 4, after V lost 5 bases and J lost 1 base. Germline V gene data show CDR1 as SEHNR and CDR2 as FQNEAQ (reference sequence). In DNA, the CDR3 is TGTGCCAGCAGCCTAGGGGGCCCCCAAGAGACCCAGTACTTC. Translating gives CASSLGGPQETQYF.

The chain links TRBV14 to TRBJ1-1; D is unresolved. Trimming left V 0 bases short and J 8 bases short, with 13 bases between. This CDR3 has 14 amino acids. Germline-derived CDR1 and CDR2 are SGHDN and FVKESK. The chain's CDR3 is CASSQEHQMVEAFF. CDR3 bases: TGTGCCAGCAGCCAAGAGCATCAGATGGTGGAAGCTTTCTTT.

The chain is built from TRBV4-1 and TRBJ2-1; D remains unclear. This CDR3 is 13 amino acids long. The V end lost 2 bases, the J end lost 6 bases, and 8 bases lay between the germline ends. Germline lookup yields CDR1 MGHRA and CDR2 YSYEKL. The CDR3 sequence is CASSQSLGNEQFF. The CDR3, as DNA: TGCGCCAGCAGCCAATCGCTGGGCAATGAGCAGTTCTTC.

This rearrangement joins TRBV25-1 to TRBJ1-2; unclear D gene. Germline V gene sequence: CDR1 MGHDK, CDR2 SYGVNS. Trimming took off 6 bases at V and 4 bases at J, with 15 bases between the two ends. The CDR3 contains 14 residues. The CDR3, as DNA: TGTGCCAGCAGCCGAGATGGGAAGAGCTATGGCTACACCTTC. Protein: CASSRDGKSYGYTF.

The rearrangement links TRBV5-1 to TRBJ1-4; D remains ambiguous. The CDR3 sequence is 14 residues long. V was cut by 4 bases and J by 7 bases, with 14 bases left in between. Germline V gene data show CDR1 as SGHRS and CDR2 as YFSETQ. CDR3 nucleotide sequence: TGCGCCAGCAGCCCGGCCGGGATGACTGAAAAACTGTTTTTT. This encodes CASSPAGMTEKLFF.

The chain combines TRBV6-2 or TRBV6-3 with TRBJ2-5; D ambiguous. Trimming shortened V by 2 bases and J by 1 base, and 11 bases separated the two germline ends. This CDR3 is built from 15 residues. The germline gives CDR1 MNHEY, CDR2 SVGEGT. The CDR3 loop is CASSYLANLQETQYF. CDR3 in DNA: TGTGCCAGCAGTTACCTGGCAAACCTCCAAGAGACCCAGTACTTC.

The chain employs TRBV4-1 and TRBJ2-7; 9 positions agree with TRBD1. The CDR3 covers 16 residues. V was clipped by 4 bases and J by 3 bases; unmatched bases: 10. Germline CDR1 and CDR2: MGHRA and YSYEKL. The DNA for the CDR3 is TGCGCCAGCAGCCGAACCCCGGGACAGGGAAACTACGAGCAGTACTTC. Amino acids: CASSRTPGQGNYEQYF.

In this sample, this clonotype turned up a few times. This sequence joins TRBV30 and TRBJ2-5; no definite D call. Germline V gene data show CDR1 as GTSNPN and CDR2 as SVGIG (reference sequence). The CDR3 loop spans 11 amino acids. Trimming shortened V by 3 bases and J by 2 bases, and 4 bases separated the two germline ends. This CDR3 reads CAWRYQETQYF. CDR3 nucleotides: TGTGCCTGGAGGTATCAAGAGACCCAGTACTTC.

This chain connects TRBV20-1 to TRBJ2-5; 7 bases match TRBD1. Trimming at V came to 5 bases and at J to 2 bases, leaving 11 bases not matched to a gene. Germline lookup yields CDR1 DFQATT and CDR2 SNEGSKA (reference sequence). CDR3 length equals 15 residues. CDR3 sequence reads: CSARTGTEDQETQYF. The DNA of the CDR3 is TGCAGTGCTCGCACCGGGACAGAGGATCAAGAGACCCAGTACTTC.

The chain combines TRBV5-1 with TRBJ2-4, with 8 bases fitting TRBD2. Germline V gives CDR1 SGHRS, CDR2 YFSETQ. The CDR3 is 16 amino acids. J lost 2 bases, V lost 0 bases, and 4 bases had no gene match. The DNA for the CDR3 is TGCGCCAGCAGCTTGGCCGCGGGGGGCCCCAAAAACATTCAGTACTTC. Protein: CASSLAAGGPKNIQYF.

The chain recombines TRBV30 with TRBJ1-1, with D uncertain. CDR1 and CDR2 (germline): GTSNPN, SVGIG (reference sequence). The CDR3 runs to 11 residues. Trimming shortened V by 0 bases and J by 4 bases, and 3 bases separated the two germline ends. This CDR3 reads CAWSVPTEAFF. CDR3 sequence (DNA): TGTGCCTGGAGTGTACCCACTGAAGCTTTCTTT.

The chain joins TRBV7-2 to TRBJ2-7; D unresolved. The CDR3 consists of 12 residues. In germline, CDR1 is SGHTA, CDR2 FQGNSA. Trimming stripped 1 base from V and 5 bases from J, with 6 bases between. The CDR3 region is CASSLGVNEQYF. CDR3 DNA: TGTGCCAGCAGCTTAGGAGTCAACGAGCAGTACTTC.

The chain joins TRBV9 to TRBJ1-2; D remains unclear. CDR3 size: 12 residues. Germline V lookup: CDR1 SGDLS, CDR2 YYNGEE. The germline V and J ends were trimmed by 0 bases and 5 bases, with 5 bases remaining between them. Here the CDR3 DNA reads TGTGCCAGCAGCGTAGCGGGGTATGGCTACACCTTC. It specifies CASSVAGYGYTF.

This sequence joins TRBV29-1 and TRBJ1-2; 7 nucleotides agree with TRBD1. Germline V gives CDR1 SQVTM, CDR2 ANQGSEA. With 6 bases clipped from V and 1 base from J, the junction kept 5 bases outside the gene matches. The CDR3 covers 13 residues. CDR3 nucleotides: TGCAGCGTAACTTGGGACAGTAACTATGGCTACACCTTC. This translates into CSVTWDSNYGYTF.

The CDR3 spells CSVPSLETQYF. CDR3 bases: TGCAGCGTTCCGAGTCTGGAGACCCAGTACTTC. The chain combines TRBV29-1 with TRBJ2-5; D unclear. Germline values: CDR1 SQVTM, CDR2 ANQGSEA. The germline V and J ends were trimmed by 5 bases and 5 bases, with 9 bases remaining between them. The CDR3 contains 11 residues.

This clonotype was seen once. The genes are TRBV27 and TRBJ1-1; D not resolved. Germline assignment: CDR1 MNHEY and CDR2 SMNVEV (reference sequence). The V end was cut by 4 bases, the J end by 0 bases, with 9 bases between. The length of the CDR3 is 14 residues. CDR3: CASSYRAMNTEAFF. In DNA form, the CDR3 reads TGTGCCAGCAGTTACCGGGCCATGAACACTGAAGCTTTCTTT.

The chain is built from TRBV3-1 and TRBJ1-5; maybe TRBD1 (6 bases). Trimming stripped 0 bases from V and 5 bases from J, with 8 bases between. The CDR3 is made up of 14 amino acids. The germline V gene has CDR1 LGHDT and CDR2 YNNKEL (reference sequence). CDR3 residues: CASSQEGGDQPQHF. The DNA for the CDR3 is TGTGCCAGCAGCCAAGAAGGGGGGGATCAGCCCCAGCATTTT.

V usage is TRBV9 and J usage is TRBJ2-3; 8 positions match TRBD2. Trimming cost V 1 base and J 3 bases; bases outside gene matches: 10. CDR3 length: 17 residues. Germline CDR1 is SGDLS and CDR2 is YYNGEE. In DNA form, the CDR3 reads TGTGCCAGCAGCGTACCGTCGGGCGGGGGGTTAACAGATACGCAGTATTTT. It translates to CASSVPSGGGLTDTQYF.